This T cell receptor beta chain was found in a study of high-grade serous ovarian cancer treatment subgroups. At the level of the study: Samples averaged roughly 15,000 reads and around 7,000 unique TCR beta rearrangements. The study, taken as a whole, reports: Without spatial data, bulk sequencing limits insight into HGSC tumor diversity. Different patients shared almost no repertoire; same-patient tumors shared roughly 0.11 to 0.85.

This table comes from immunoSEQ multiplex PCR, and its TCRdb copy is limited to in-frame clones, with some not included. The sample consists of about 40,000 clones, about 80% of them appearing once. This clone appeared a few times. The antigen is not known. Tumor samples were obtained before definitive surgery or chemotherapy. This CDR3 is 14 amino acids long. After removal of 5 bases from V and 5 bases from J, the junction contained 3 bases not matched to a gene. Looked up from germline, CDR1 is SEHNR and CDR2 is FQNEAQ (reference sequence). The sequence was obtained from a human donor with high-grade serous ovarian cancer. Material: tumor tissue. This sequence joins TRBV7-9 and TRBJ1-4; TRBD1 agrees at 9 bases. For the CDR3, the DNA is TGTGCCAGCAGCCCCGGGACAGGGAATGAAAAACTGTTTTTT. This gives the protein CASSPGTGNEKLFF.